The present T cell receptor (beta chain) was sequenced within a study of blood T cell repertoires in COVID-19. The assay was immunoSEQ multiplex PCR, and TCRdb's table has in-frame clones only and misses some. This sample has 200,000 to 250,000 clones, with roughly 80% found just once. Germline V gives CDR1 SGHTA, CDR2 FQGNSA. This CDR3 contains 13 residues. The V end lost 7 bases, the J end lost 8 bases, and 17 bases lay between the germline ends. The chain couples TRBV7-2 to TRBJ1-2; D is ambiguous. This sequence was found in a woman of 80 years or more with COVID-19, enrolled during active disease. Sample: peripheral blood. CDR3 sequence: CASTPGREQGYTF. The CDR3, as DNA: TGTGCCAGCACCCCCGGCCGGGAGCAAGGCTACACCTTC.